The clone carrying this T cell receptor beta chain appeared many times. Its target is not known. Germline V gene sequence: CDR1 SNHLY, CDR2 FYNNEI. There are 11 residues in the CDR3. Trimming pared 7 bases from V and 1 base from J, leaving 4 bases between. The data were obtained in a study of identical twins. The study's findings and limits: There is a chance that invariant MAIT and iNKT cells partially muddied zero-insertion analyses. Fewer insertions characterized abundant cord blood beta clonotypes, whereas memory repertoires showed none. Surplus twin overlap in beta out-of-frame sequences was less pronounced.

Donors were all healthy Caucasians. TCRdb re-called the 5' RACE reads through MiXCR, storing one row per CDR3 protein. Of 100,000 to 110,000 distinct CDR3 sequences in the sample, about 6.1% were seen once. This receptor was identified in a woman aged 45-65 years in good health. Sequencing was performed on memory T cells sorted from blood. V usage is TRBV2 and J usage is TRBJ1-1, with D unresolved. CDR3 bases: TGTGCCAGCATTAGGAACACTGAAGCTTTCTTT. It specifies CASIRNTEAFF.